This T cell receptor (beta chain) originates from a study of cytomegalovirus exposure and HLA in healthy donors. Findings of the study overall: Among donors in an Asian-associated ancestry cluster, a later analysis reportedly found fewer N-insertions than the roughly 700-donor mean. Analysis was carried out at a later point, and it linked a missense DCLRE1C variant to TCR beta V- and J-gene trimming.

The PCR ran on 60 Vbeta and 13 Jbeta primers. Only in-frame clones appear in the TCRdb table, and some are missing; sequencing was by immunoSEQ multiplex PCR. The sample records about 82,000 clones, around 85% being singletons. V lost 1 base, J lost 4 bases, and 15 bases lay in between. Germline CDR1 is LGHNA and CDR2 is YSLEER. This CDR3 comprises 16 residues. In its sample, this clone ranks as medium-sized. The antigen remains undetermined. The CMV serostatus of this donor went unrecorded. The chain combines TRBV4-3 with TRBJ2-3; possibly TRBD1 for D (5 bases). Sequencing used PBMCs. The clonotype comes from a human donor in good health. The DNA of the CDR3 is TGCGCCAGCAGCCAAGTTTTAGGGGTTTTGGCAGATACGCAGTATTTT. Amino acid sequence: CASSQVLGVLADTQYF.